This TCR beta chain was identified during a study of graft-versus-host responses after intestinal transplantation. This clone was seen only a few times. Its target is not known. In germline, CDR1 is ENHRY, CDR2 SYGVKD. CDR3 length: 12 amino acids. Repertoires were generated with immunoSEQ multiplex PCR, while TCRdb's copy carries only in-frame clones and drops some. The repertoire has about 89,000 clones, about nine tenths of them found once; the top ten carry 0.1%. The sample in question was unstimulated CD4+ T cells sorted from spleen or lymph node cells, obtained before intestinal transplant. This TCR derives from a human donor who received an intestinal transplant. The chain employs TRBV10-3 and TRBJ1-6, with D hard to call. The CDR3 bases are TGTTCCCCTTCTTTTTATAATTCACCCCTCCACTTT. It encodes CSPSFYNSPLHF.